Below are 26 T cell receptor beta chains sequenced from a single sample in a study of blood T cell repertoires in COVID-19. Here immunoSEQ multiplex PCR was the method, and the copy in TCRdb shows in-frame clones only, minus some. Among 300,000 to 500,000 clones listed, 88% were seen once. Sample: PBMCs or T cells enriched from blood (not recorded which). These receptors all come from a woman aged 40 to 55 with acute COVID-19.

The rearrangement joins TRBV11-2 to TRBJ1-6; no firm D call. Per germline, CDR1 SGHAT and CDR2 FQNNGV. Trimming took off 2 bases at V and 0 bases at J, with 14 bases between the two ends. The CDR3 is 18 residues long. The CDR3 here is CASSLLSGRSSYNSPLHF. CDR3 DNA sequence: TGTGCCAGCAGCTTATTGTCGGGGAGAAGCTCCTATAATTCACCCCTCCACTTT.

V usage is TRBV9 and J usage is TRBJ2-1; no clear D gene. The V gene's germline CDR1 is SGDLS and CDR2 YYNGEE. The CDR3 runs to 16 residues. V lost 4 bases and J lost 5, with 19 bases in between. The CDR3 loop is CASSPNPTSPNNEQFF. The CDR3 DNA reads TGTGCCAGCAGCCCAAACCCCACTTCCCCAAACAATGAGCAGTTCTTC.

CDR3 protein: CASSFSGGRYNEQFF. The CDR3 DNA reads TGTGCCAGCAGCTTTAGCGGGGGGAGATACAATGAGCAGTTCTTC. The chain joins TRBV11-2 to TRBJ2-1, with TRBD2 matching over 10 bases. The junction had 3 bases not matched to a gene; V was cut back by 3 bases and J by 4 bases. Germline CDR1 reads SGHAT; CDR2 reads FQNNGV. CDR3 length equals 15 residues. Together with reference TRBV11-2 and TRBJ2-1, the CDR3 gives the full variable domain: EAGVAQSPRYKIIEKRQSVAFWCNPISGHATLYWYQQILGQGPKLLIQFQNNGVVDDSQLPKDRFSAERLKGVDSTLKIQPAKLEDSAVYLCASSFSGGRYNEQFFGPGTRLTVL.

The chain carries TRBV20-1 and TRBJ2-5; D not resolved. The germline V and J ends were trimmed by 0 bases and 3 bases, with 2 bases remaining between them. The CDR3 covers 11 residues. The germline CDR1 and CDR2 sequences are DFQATT and SNEGSKA (reference sequence). CDR3 residues: CSARDEETQYF. CDR3 DNA sequence: TGCAGTGCTAGAGACGAAGAGACCCAGTACTTC.

The chain combines TRBV30 with TRBJ1-1, with 8 positions matching TRBD1. Trimming at V came to 3 bases and at J to 1 base, leaving 7 bases not matched to a gene. Germline V gives CDR1 GTSNPN, CDR2 SVGIG (reference sequence). The CDR3 sequence is 15 residues long. The CDR3 is CAWRLTGAKNTEAFF. CDR3 DNA sequence: TGTGCCTGGAGGTTGACAGGGGCCAAGAACACTGAAGCTTTCTTT.

This chain connects TRBV11-2 to TRBJ1-1, with a possible D match to TRBD1 (5 bases). The CDR3 has 15 residues. Germline V CDR1 and CDR2: SGHAT, FQNNGV. The germline V and J ends were trimmed by 3 bases and 5 bases, with 16 bases remaining between them. The CDR3 protein is CASSLGSGIPTEAFF. The CDR3 coding sequence is TGTGCCAGCAGCTTGGGCTCAGGGATCCCAACTGAAGCTTTCTTT.

This CDR3 reads CATSRDPTGTGAEQYF. CDR3 in DNA: TGTGCCACCAGCAGAGATCCAACCGGGACAGGGGCCGAGCAGTACTTC. This chain uses TRBV15 with TRBJ2-7; 10 nucleotides agree with TRBD1. The CDR3 consists of 16 residues. Germline CDR1 is LNHNV and CDR2 is YYDKDF (reference sequence). V lost 0 bases to trimming and J lost 6 bases; unmatched junction nucleotides: 8.

The chain uses TRBV5-3 and TRBJ2-2; a possible D gene is TRBD1 (5 bases). TRBV5-3 is assigned to the ORF class and has an uncertain function. Trimming shortened V by 1 base and J by 3 bases, and 13 bases separated the two germline ends. The CDR3 runs to 16 residues. As DNA, the CDR3 is TGTGCCAGAAGCTTGAAGGGGCTCGTTGACACCGGGGAGCTGTTTTTT. Its translation is CARSLKGLVDTGELFF.

J is TRBJ2-7 and V is TRBV10-3; 7 bases align to TRBD2. Germline values: CDR1 ENHRY, CDR2 SYGVKD. The CDR3 has 14 residues. The V segment lost 5 bases and the J segment 4 bases; nucleotides outside the gene matches: 8. CDR3 protein: CAISPTSAGYEQYF. The CDR3 nucleotides are TGTGCCATCAGTCCTACTAGCGCGGGGTACGAGCAGTACTTC.

Of note for this clone: This same CDR3 is encoded by further DNA sequences in the sample. The chain combines TRBV9 with TRBJ1-4, with TRBD1 as a possible D gene (5 bases). Trimming shortened V by 0 bases and J by 7 bases, and 13 bases separated the two germline ends. Germline-derived CDR1 and CDR2 are SGDLS and YYNGEE. The CDR3 consists of 15 residues. The CDR3 bases are TGTGCCAGCAGCGTAGATCGGGGGGACGGTGAAAAACTGTTTTTT. This translates into CASSVDRGDGEKLFF.

The chain carries TRBV15 and TRBJ2-5; 9 nucleotides line up with TRBD1. V was pared by 4 bases and J by 2 bases, with 2 bases of the junction left unmatched. This CDR3 is 14 amino acids long. Germline CDR1 LNHNV, CDR2 YYDKDF (reference sequence). CDR3 nucleotides: TGTGCCACCAGCATCGACAGGGGGCAAGAGACCCAGTACTTC. This codes for CATSIDRGQETQYF. The whole variable domain, filled in from reference TRBV15 and TRBJ2-5, reads DAMVIQNPRYQVTQFGKPVTLSCSQTLNHNVMYWYQQKSSQAPKLLFHYYDKDFNNEADTPDNFQSRRPNTSFCFLDIRSPGLGDTAMYLCATSIDRGQETQYFGPGTRLLVL.

The chain has TRBV13 and TRBJ1-2; 8 bases match TRBD1. Germline loops: CDR1 PRHDT, CDR2 FYEKMQ (reference sequence). The V segment lost 8 bases and the J segment 6 bases; nucleotides outside the gene matches: 5. The CDR3 totals 12 residues. The CDR3 is CASRQGANGYTF. In DNA form, the CDR3 reads TGTGCCAGCCGGCAGGGGGCGAATGGCTACACCTTC.

The V gene is TRBV10-3, the J gene TRBJ2-3, with D possibly being TRBD1 (5 bases). This CDR3 comprises 15 residues. CDR1 ENHRY and CDR2 SYGVKD come from the germline V gene. With 4 bases removed from V and 4 bases from J, the gap between germline ends came to 15 bases. For the CDR3, the DNA is TGTGCCATCAGTGGCTCAGGGCTTCTCCCAGATACGCAGTATTTT. Encoded protein: CAISGSGLLPDTQYF.

The chain's CDR3 is CSASSVTGELFF. CDR3 nucleotides: TGCAGTGCTAGTAGCGTCACCGGGGAGCTGTTTTTT. V usage is TRBV20-1 and J usage is TRBJ2-2, with a weak D call TRBD2 (5 bases). V was cut by 3 bases and J by 4 bases, with 6 bases left in between. The CDR3 loop spans 12 amino acids. The germline CDR1 and CDR2 sequences are DFQATT and SNEGSKA (reference sequence).

CDR3 amino acids: CASSQVRTEETQYF. The CDR3 region has the DNA TGTGCCAGCAGCCAAGTGCGAACAGAAGAGACCCAGTACTTC. This chain connects TRBV4-2 to TRBJ2-5; D is unclear. The germline V gene has CDR1 LGHNA and CDR2 YNFKEQ. V gave up 1 base and J gave up 3 bases, with 9 bases separating them. The CDR3 sequence is 14 residues long.

The chain employs TRBV29-1 and TRBJ1-1; TRBD1 is a possible D gene (6 bases). The CDR3 is 13 amino acids. CDR1 SQVTM and CDR2 ANQGSEA come from the germline V gene. The V and J ends lost 6 bases and 1 base respectively, with 12 bases between them. The chain's CDR3 is CSVTGLGNTEAFF. The CDR3 bases are TGCAGCGTAACAGGGTTGGGGAACACTGAAGCTTTCTTT.

The gene calls are TRBV18 and TRBJ2-7, with D hard to call. Germline V lookup: CDR1 KGHSH, CDR2 LQKENI. The CDR3 runs 12 residues. V was clipped by 3 bases and J by 3 bases, with 6 bases between them. Here the CDR3 DNA reads TGTGCCAGCTCACCGTACAACTACGAGCAGTACTTC. Protein product: CASSPYNYEQYF.

V gene TRBV10-3 combines with J gene TRBJ2-2, with 8 bases fitting TRBD1. CDR3 length: 15 amino acids. The V segment lost 5 bases and the J segment 5 bases; nucleotides outside the gene matches: 7. In germline, CDR1 is ENHRY, CDR2 SYGVKD. CDR3 in DNA: TGTGCCATCAGTCAGGGGGCCAGAAATACCGGGGAGCTGTTTTTT. It translates to CAISQGARNTGELFF.

The chain couples TRBV10-3 to TRBJ1-5; 8 nucleotides match TRBD1. Germline V gene sequence: CDR1 ENHRY, CDR2 SYGVKD. Losses at the gene ends were 0 bases for V and 2 bases for J; bases not matched to a gene: 0. The CDR3 has 15 amino acids. CDR3 in amino acids: CAISESTGGNQPQHF. CDR3 bases: TGTGCCATCAGTGAGTCGACAGGGGGCAATCAGCCCCAGCATTTT.

The chain couples TRBV4-1 to TRBJ2-7, with D perhaps TRBD1 (6 bases). V was clipped by 4 bases and J by 0 bases, with 10 bases between them. The CDR3 has 14 amino acids. The germline V gene encodes CDR1 MGHRA and CDR2 YSYEKL. The CDR3 nucleotides are TGCGCCAGCAGCCCCCGGGACACCTCCTACGAGCAGTACTTC. This gives the protein CASSPRDTSYEQYF.

The V call is TRBV15, the J call TRBJ1-1, with TRBD1 matching 8 bases. V shed 2 bases, J shed 0 bases, and the junction held 11 bases outside the gene matches. Germline CDR1 is LNHNV and CDR2 is YYDKDF (reference sequence). The length of the CDR3 is 18 residues. CDR3 loop: CATSRRGPRTGLNTEAFF. The CDR3 nucleotides read TGTGCCACCAGCAGAAGAGGGCCCCGGACAGGGCTGAACACTGAAGCTTTCTTT.

This chain links TRBV12-3 or TRBV12-4 with TRBJ1-5; D not certain. V lost 3 bases and J 6 bases, leaving 9 bases between the germline ends. CDR3 length equals 13 residues. The CDR3 DNA is TGTGCCAGCAGTTTCGGGTCGAGTCAGCCCCAGCATTTT. Its translation is CASSFGSSQPQHF.

V gene TRBV9 combines with J gene TRBJ2-5; TRBD1 aligns across 8 bases. The V gene end was trimmed by 3 bases and the J gene end by 0 bases; junction bases not matched to a gene: 10. CDR3 size: 17 residues. The germline V gene encodes CDR1 SGDLS and CDR2 YYNGEE. The CDR3 region has the DNA TGTGCCAGCAGCGCGCAACCCGGGACAGGATACCAAGAGACCCAGTACTTC. This sequence encodes CASSAQPGTGYQETQYF.

The chain recombines TRBV29-1 with TRBJ1-2, with 7 bases that match TRBD1. Germline V gives CDR1 SQVTM, CDR2 ANQGSEA. The CDR3 has 14 residues. Losses at the gene ends were 6 bases for V and 0 bases for J; bases not matched to a gene: 7. The CDR3 protein is CSVLGQQANYGYTF. CDR3 in DNA: TGCAGCGTGCTGGGACAGCAAGCTAACTATGGCTACACCTTC.

The chain couples TRBV4-1 to TRBJ2-4; D call uncertain. The V gene's germline CDR1 is MGHRA and CDR2 YSYEKL. The V end was cut by 3 bases, the J end by 9 bases, with 6 bases between. The CDR3 has 11 amino acids. Here the CDR3 DNA reads TGCGCCAGCAGCCAGGAGAGCATTCAGTACTTC. Translating it yields CASSQESIQYF.

This chain links TRBV9 with TRBJ2-5; TRBD2 matches at 8 bases. From germline, CDR1 is SGDLS and CDR2 YYNGEE. With 1 base clipped from V and 1 base from J, the junction kept 3 bases outside the gene matches. The CDR3 consists of 15 residues. Here the CDR3 reads CASSVTSGRQETQYF. Written as DNA, the CDR3 is TGTGCCAGCAGCGTAACTAGCGGACGCCAAGAGACCCAGTACTTC.